This T cell receptor (beta chain) was captured in a study of T cells in pancreatic ductal adenocarcinoma. Only in-frame clones appear in the TCRdb table, and some are missing; sequencing was by immunoSEQ multiplex PCR. This table holds under 20,000 clones, about nine tenths found once. No neoadjuvant therapy was given to the selected pancreatic ductal adenocarcinoma patients before their surgery. This CDR3 has 16 amino acids. V gave up 7 bases and J gave up 2 bases, with 17 bases separating them. CDR1 and CDR2 (germline): MDHEN, SYDVKM. This chain links TRBV28 with TRBJ2-2; D ambiguous. Sample: PBMCs. This sequence was found in a human donor with pancreatic ductal adenocarcinoma. In nucleotides, the CDR3 is TGTGCCAGCACCCCACCCCGGGTTCGAAACACCGGGGAGCTGTTTTTT. Translation gives CASTPPRVRNTGELFF.